This T cell receptor beta chain came from a study of shared clonotypes between healthy human individuals. Study outcomes and limitations: As a rule, naive subsets had a larger estimated richness than memory subsets. Among donors, the sharing of clonotypes was expected to be influenced by sequencing depth. Among non-shared clonotypes, generation probabilities were lower than among those shared by all four donors.

As for this clone: Its antigen remains unidentified.

In the naive CD8 group, cells lacked CD45RO and were positively selected for CCR7, so terminally differentiated effector memory CD45RA+ cells were left out. Caucasian adults living in Nashville, Tennessee, provided all samples. TCRdb keeps only in-frame clones here, not all; method: immunoSEQ multiplex PCR. The data show some 1,900,000 clones, approximately 94% seen once. Germline lookup yields CDR1 LNHDA and CDR2 SQIVND (reference sequence). The CDR3 totals 13 residues. The ends were cut back, 6 bases at V and 0 bases at J, with 8 bases in the middle. The clonotype comes from a man aged 18 to 35 in good health. The J gene is TRBJ1-1, the V gene TRBV19; D call uncertain. The sample taken for sequencing was naive CD8+ T cells sorted from blood. The CDR3 here is CASRVLMNTEAFF. The CDR3 bases are TGTGCCAGTAGAGTACTTATGAACACTGAAGCTTTCTTT.